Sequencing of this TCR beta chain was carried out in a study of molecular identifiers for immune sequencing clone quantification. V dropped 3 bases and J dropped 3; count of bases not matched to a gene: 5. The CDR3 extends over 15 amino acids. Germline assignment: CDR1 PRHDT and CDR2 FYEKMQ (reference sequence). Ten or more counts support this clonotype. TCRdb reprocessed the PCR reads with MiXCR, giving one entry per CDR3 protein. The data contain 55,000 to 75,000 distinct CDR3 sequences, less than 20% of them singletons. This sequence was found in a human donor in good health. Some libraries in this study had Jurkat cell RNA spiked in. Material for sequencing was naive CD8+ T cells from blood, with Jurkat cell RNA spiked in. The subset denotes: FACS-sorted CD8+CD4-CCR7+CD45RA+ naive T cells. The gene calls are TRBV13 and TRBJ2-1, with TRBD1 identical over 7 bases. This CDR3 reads CASSFGQENYNEQFF. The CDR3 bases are TGTGCCAGCAGCTTTGGACAGGAGAACTACAATGAGCAGTTCTTC.